The next 16 T cell receptor beta chains were all read from a single sample in a study of glioma-infiltrating T cells. TCR alpha and beta CDR3 regions were amplified from RNA using iRepertoire nested multiplex PCR. TCRdb fed the multiplex PCR reads into MiXCR, producing one record per CDR3 protein. There are roughly 190,000 distinct CDR3 sequences in the sample; roughly a third occur only once, and 20% to 25% lies in the top ten. Sequencing was carried out using glioma tissue, nonneoplastic brain tissue, or PBMCs (not recorded which). The receptor set was obtained from a human donor with low-grade glioma or glioblastoma, undergoing nonglioma brain surgery, or in good health (not recorded which).

Only a few counts were recorded for this clonotype. This sequence joins TRBV19 and TRBJ1-2; 7 nucleotides agree with TRBD1. Germline assignment: CDR1 LNHDA and CDR2 SQIVND (reference sequence). This CDR3 spans 14 amino acids. The trim removed 5 bases at V and 4 bases at J, leaving 7 bases unmatched. The CDR3 region is CASSYAGTVYGYTF. The CDR3 nucleotides are TGTGCCAGTAGTTACGCGGGGACAGTCTATGGCTACACCTTC.

The chain uses TRBV6-6 and TRBJ1-1, with D uncertain. Deletions cut 8 bases from V and 5 bases from J, with 15 bases between. The CDR3 covers 13 residues. Per germline, CDR1 MNHNY and CDR2 SVGAGI (reference sequence). CDR3 nucleotide sequence: TGTGCCAGCCAGCTACAGACGCAAACTGAAGCTTTCTTT. It yields the protein CASQLQTQTEAFF.

The chain recombines TRBV18 with TRBJ2-7, with TRBD1 identical over 7 bases. Germline loops: CDR1 KGHSH, CDR2 LQKENI. This CDR3 has 15 amino acids. The J segment lost 0 bases and the V segment lost 6 bases, leaving 8 bases of the junction unmatched. CDR3 loop: CASSECRDSSYEQYF. For the CDR3, the DNA is TGTGCCAGCTCCGAATGCCGGGACAGCTCCTACGAGCAGTACTTC.

This clonotype was counted ten times or more. The chain joins TRBV20-1 to TRBJ2-5, with D possibly matching TRBD2 (5 bases). V lost 6 bases and J 4 bases, leaving 15 bases between the germline ends. The CDR3 contains 13 residues. Germline V gene data show CDR1 as DFQATT and CDR2 as SNEGSKA (reference sequence). CDR3 loop: CSAQSWAGETQYF. In nucleotides, the CDR3 is TGCAGTGCCCAATCCTGGGCGGGAGAGACCCAGTACTTC.

This clonotype was seen many times. The CDR3 DNA follows: TGTGCCAGCAGTTTATCCCAGGCAAACTATGGCTACACCTTC. Amino acid sequence: CASSLSQANYGYTF. This chain joins TRBV28 and TRBJ1-2; the D is unclear. CDR1 is MDHEN and CDR2 is SYDVKM in the germline V gene. V lost 1 base and J lost 2, with 8 bases in between. This CDR3 region has 14 residues.

This clonotype was recorded a few times. This chain connects TRBV7-6 to TRBJ2-5, with D hard to call. Per germline, CDR1 SGHVS and CDR2 FNYEAQ. V dropped 3 bases and J dropped 0 bases, with 20 bases sitting between them. There are 18 residues in the CDR3. CDR3 in amino acids: CASSFPRDTIRYQETQYF. The CDR3, as DNA: TGTGCCAGCAGCTTCCCCCGAGACACAATAAGGTACCAAGAGACCCAGTACTTC.

V gene TRBV5-6 combines with J gene TRBJ1-2; no firm D call. Looked up from germline, CDR1 is SGHDT and CDR2 is YYEEEE. The germline V and J ends were trimmed by 0 bases and 7 bases, with 10 bases remaining between them. This CDR3 has 13 residues. The DNA of the CDR3 is TGTGCCAGCAGCTTGGCAGGCGGTGGTGGCTACACCTTC. This gives the protein CASSLAGGGGYTF.

This clonotype was recorded at least ten times. The gene calls are TRBV12-3 or TRBV12-4 and TRBJ1-6; TRBD1 might be the D (6 bases). CDR3 length equals 14 residues. The ends were cut back, 5 bases at V and 12 bases at J, with 17 bases in the middle. CDR3 coding DNA: TGTGCCAGCAGTCGGATGGGACATAGGGGACCCCTCCACTTT. Translated: CASSRMGHRGPLHF.

Comment on this clonotype: At one end the junction does not follow the germline gene, possibly because of a read error. The chain couples TRBV27 to TRBJ2-7; D uncertain. From germline, CDR1 is MNHEY and CDR2 SMNVEV (reference sequence). CDR3 length equals 14 residues. The CDR3 DNA reads TGTGCCAGCAGCATCTACCCGGACCCATACGAGCTGTACTTC. Its translation: CASSIYPDPYELYF.

This clonotype came up many times. This chain connects TRBV7-9 to TRBJ2-2; D gene ambiguous. The CDR3 runs to 15 residues. Germline loops: CDR1 SEHNR, CDR2 FQNEAQ (reference sequence). V was trimmed by 1 base and J by 0 bases, leaving 6 bases between them. Here the CDR3 reads CASSLGPSNTGELFF. CDR3 DNA: TGTGCCAGCAGCTTAGGCCCTTCGAACACCGGGGAGCTGTTTTTT.

This clonotype was observed at least ten times. The chain couples TRBV6-1 to TRBJ1-5, with no clear D. Germline V lookup: CDR1 MNHNS, CDR2 SASEGT. The CDR3 has 16 amino acids. The V and J ends lost 5 bases and 5 bases respectively, with 19 bases between them. CDR3 nucleotide sequence: TGTGCCAGCAGTTACAGCGGACCCAGAAACTATCAGCCCCAGCATTTT. As protein: CASSYSGPRNYQPQHF.

There are many counts of this clonotype. The rearrangement joins TRBV7-2 to TRBJ2-5; 7 nucleotides match TRBD2. This CDR3 region has 17 residues. The junction had 17 bases not matched to a gene; V was cut back by 5 bases and J by 5 bases. Germline V lookup: CDR1 SGHTA, CDR2 FQGNSA. CDR3 nucleotide sequence: TGTGCCAGCAGCCCAGGAGCGGCTAGCGGTATAGGCGAGACCCAGTACTTC. It yields the protein CASSPGAASGIGETQYF.

To note about this clonotype: A much larger clone sits a single nucleotide away, making a read error possible. The chain combines TRBV5-1 with TRBJ2-7; D is possibly TRBD1 (5 bases). In germline, CDR1 is SGHRS, CDR2 YFSETQ. This CDR3 has 14 residues. The germline V and J ends were trimmed by 2 bases and 0 bases, with 9 bases remaining between them. The CDR3 sequence is CASSFDSSSYEQYF. In DNA, the CDR3 is TGCGCCAGCAGCTTTGACAGCAGCTCCTACGAGCAGTACTTC.

About this clonotype: A read error may be the cause here, since a much bigger clone is one base away. The chain combines TRBV7-9 with TRBJ1-3; no clear D. The CDR3 is 18 residues long. Per the germline V gene, CDR1 is SEHNR and CDR2 is FQNEAQ (reference sequence). With 0 bases removed from V and 0 bases from J, the gap between germline ends came to 15 bases. CDR3 sequence (DNA): TGTGCCAGCAGCTTAGCGTGGGATTACGGGGACTCTGGAAACACCATATATTTT. Protein sequence: CASSLAWDYGDSGNTIYF.

Concerning this clonotype itself: A much larger clonotype is one base distant, so this may be a read error. The genes are TRBV7-2 and TRBJ2-7; TRBD2 matches at 7 bases. The CDR3 has 15 residues. J gave up 1 base and V 0 bases, and 3 bases lay outside the gene matches. The germline V gene has CDR1 SGHTA and CDR2 FQGNSA. The CDR3 DNA reads as TGTGCCAGCAGCTTAGCGGGAGGGTGTTCCTACGAGCAGTACTTC. This gives the protein CASSLAGGCSYEQYF.

Concerning this clonotype: A read error may be the cause here, since a much bigger clone is one base away. The chain couples TRBV5-1 to TRBJ2-7; 8 positions agree with TRBD1. Per germline, CDR1 SGHRS and CDR2 YFSETQ. J was trimmed by 7 bases and V by 6 bases; bases with no gene match: 6. This CDR3 comprises 12 residues. CDR3 nucleotides: TGCGCCAGCAAAGACAGGGGTACTGAGCAGTACTTC. It codes for CASKDRGTEQYF.